These T cell receptor beta chains were read from a single sample in a study of memory CD4+ T cells and cytomegalovirus serostatus. Only in-frame clones appear in the TCRdb table, and some are missing; sequencing was by immunoSEQ multiplex PCR. This sample has some 66,000 clones, with approximately 80% found just once. Sequences were obtained from memory CD4+ T cells from blood. These receptors were collected from an adult in good health and CMV-seropositive. The CDR3 runs from the conserved cysteine through the conserved F or W. Each record gives: V gene, D gene, clone size, J gene, CDR3 protein, CDR3 DNA. The D gene is left open where the match is weak. Where a row states a size, it is once, few, many or the class of an expanded clone; other rows omit it.

>TRBV19|-|-|TRBJ1-2
CASMVPGTPNYGYTF
TGTGCCAGTATGGTTCCAGGGACACCAAACTATGGCTACACCTTC
>TRBV2|TRBD2|-|TRBJ2-1
CASTGLAVNNEQFF
TGTGCCAGCACCGGACTAGCGGTGAACAATGAGCAGTTCTTC
>TRBV4-1|-|-|TRBJ2-6
CASSQGLRVGANVLTF
TGCGCCAGCAGCCAAGGTCTCAGGGTTGGGGCCAACGTCCTGACTTTC
>TRBV9|-|-|TRBJ1-5
CASSVVPAQGTNQPQHF
TGTGCCAGCAGCGTAGTTCCCGCTCAAGGGACAAATCAGCCCCAGCATTTT
>TRBV6-5|-|-|TRBJ1-2
CASGTRNYGYTF
TGTGCCAGCGGAACTAGAAACTATGGCTACACCTTC
>TRBV7-9|-|-|TRBJ2-3
CASSPLDYTDTQYF
TGTGCCAGCAGCCCCCTAGACTACACAGATACGCAGTATTTT
>TRBV7-2|TRBD2|once|TRBJ2-7
CASSWTSGAYEQYF
TGTGCCAGCAGCTGGACTAGCGGAGCCTACGAGCAGTACTTC
>TRBV7-2|-|-|TRBJ1-5
CASSLVHYSNQPQHF
TGTGCCAGCAGCTTAGTTCATTATAGCAATCAGCCCCAGCATTTT
>TRBV6-1|-|-|TRBJ1-5
CASSEAGGVTQPQHF
TGTGCCAGCAGTGAAGCGGGGGGGGTCACTCAGCCCCAGCATTTT
>TRBV7-9|-|-|TRBJ1-1
CASTGGEGRTTEAFF
TGTGCCAGCACCGGAGGGGAGGGCCGGACCACTGAAGCTTTCTTT
>TRBV2|-|-|TRBJ1-5
CASSRRGDSNQPQHF
TGTGCCAGCAGTCGGCGAGGGGATAGCAATCAGCCCCAGCATTTT
>TRBV6-1|-|-|TRBJ2-3
CASSEAAGTFFTDTQYF
TGTGCCAGCAGTGAAGCCGCCGGGACCTTCTTCACAGATACGCAGTATTTT
>TRBV7-2|TRBD2|-|TRBJ2-2
CASSLLSGSAGELFF
TGTGCCAGCAGCTTACTCAGCGGGAGTGCCGGGGAGCTGTTTTTT
>TRBV2|-|once|TRBJ1-6
CASQQDSYNSPLHF
TGTGCCAGCCAACAGGACTCCTATAATTCACCCCTCCACTTT
>TRBV28|TRBD2|-|TRBJ2-3
CASSPPSGVPDTQYF
TGTGCCAGCAGTCCCCCTAGCGGGGTTCCGGATACGCAGTATTTT
>TRBV5-1|TRBD1|medium-sized|TRBJ1-5
CASSFTGGQPQHF
TGCGCCAGCAGCTTCACAGGGGGACAGCCCCAGCATTTT
>TRBV7-2|-|-|TRBJ1-6
CASSLRQGNNSPLHF
TGTGCCAGCAGCTTACGGCAGGGGAATAATTCACCCCTCCACTTT
>TRBV4-2|-|-|TRBJ2-5
CASSQVGTQETQYF
TGTGCCAGCAGCCAAGTCGGCACTCAAGAGACCCAGTACTTC
>TRBV27|-|-|TRBJ2-2
CASSPQWGGGGRGYIGELFF
TGTGCCAGCAGCCCTCAATGGGGAGGAGGGGGCAGGGGTTATATCGGGGAGCTGTTTTTT
>TRBV7-9|-|few|TRBJ1-1
CASSPMRGTEAFF
TGTGCCAGCAGTCCTATGCGGGGCACTGAAGCTTTCTTT
>TRBV2|TRBD1|few|TRBJ2-7
CASIWAGGSYEQYF
TGTGCCAGCATCTGGGCAGGGGGCTCCTACGAGCAGTACTTC
>TRBV28|-|-|TRBJ2-7
CASSSHGISYEQYF
TGTGCCAGCAGTTCGCACGGAATCTCCTACGAGCAGTACTTC
>TRBV4-3|-|-|TRBJ1-6
CASSQELGHSPLHF
TGCGCCAGCAGCCAAGAATTGGGCCATTCACCCCTCCACTTT
>TRBV6-1|-|-|TRBJ1-3
CASRPTGFSGNTIYF
TGTGCCAGCAGACCGACAGGTTTCTCTGGAAACACCATATATTTT
>TRBV5-6|-|-|TRBJ2-5
CATTWRGGLETQYF
TGTGCCACCACCTGGAGAGGGGGGCTAGAGACCCAGTACTTC
>TRBV6-6|TRBD1|-|TRBJ1-6
CASSQSRGSDSPLHF
TGTGCCAGCAGCCAAAGCAGGGGGTCGGACTCACCCCTCCACTTT
>TRBV29-1|-|-|TRBJ1-2
CSVGGGGPGRGGYTF
TGCAGCGTTGGAGGGGGGGGGCCCGGTCGGGGTGGCTACACCTTC
>TRBV4-2|-|-|TRBJ2-3
CASSQERTKGADTQYF
TGTGCCAGCAGCCAAGAGAGGACAAAGGGGGCAGATACGCAGTATTTT
>TRBV28|-|-|TRBJ1-2
CASTSGNYGYTF
TGTGCCAGCACCTCAGGGAACTATGGCTACACCTTC